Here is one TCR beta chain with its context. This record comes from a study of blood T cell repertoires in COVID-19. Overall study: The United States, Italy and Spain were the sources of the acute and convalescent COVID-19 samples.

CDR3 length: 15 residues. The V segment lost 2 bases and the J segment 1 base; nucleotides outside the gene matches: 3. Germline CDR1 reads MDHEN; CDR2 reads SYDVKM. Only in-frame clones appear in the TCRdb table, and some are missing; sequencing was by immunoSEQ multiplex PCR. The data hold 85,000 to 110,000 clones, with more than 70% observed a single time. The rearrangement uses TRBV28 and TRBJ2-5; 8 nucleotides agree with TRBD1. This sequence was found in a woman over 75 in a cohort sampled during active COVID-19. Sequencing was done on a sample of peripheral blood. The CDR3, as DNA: TGTGCCAGCAGTTTAACAGGGGGAGGCCAAGAGACCCAGTACTTC. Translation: CASSLTGGGQETQYF.